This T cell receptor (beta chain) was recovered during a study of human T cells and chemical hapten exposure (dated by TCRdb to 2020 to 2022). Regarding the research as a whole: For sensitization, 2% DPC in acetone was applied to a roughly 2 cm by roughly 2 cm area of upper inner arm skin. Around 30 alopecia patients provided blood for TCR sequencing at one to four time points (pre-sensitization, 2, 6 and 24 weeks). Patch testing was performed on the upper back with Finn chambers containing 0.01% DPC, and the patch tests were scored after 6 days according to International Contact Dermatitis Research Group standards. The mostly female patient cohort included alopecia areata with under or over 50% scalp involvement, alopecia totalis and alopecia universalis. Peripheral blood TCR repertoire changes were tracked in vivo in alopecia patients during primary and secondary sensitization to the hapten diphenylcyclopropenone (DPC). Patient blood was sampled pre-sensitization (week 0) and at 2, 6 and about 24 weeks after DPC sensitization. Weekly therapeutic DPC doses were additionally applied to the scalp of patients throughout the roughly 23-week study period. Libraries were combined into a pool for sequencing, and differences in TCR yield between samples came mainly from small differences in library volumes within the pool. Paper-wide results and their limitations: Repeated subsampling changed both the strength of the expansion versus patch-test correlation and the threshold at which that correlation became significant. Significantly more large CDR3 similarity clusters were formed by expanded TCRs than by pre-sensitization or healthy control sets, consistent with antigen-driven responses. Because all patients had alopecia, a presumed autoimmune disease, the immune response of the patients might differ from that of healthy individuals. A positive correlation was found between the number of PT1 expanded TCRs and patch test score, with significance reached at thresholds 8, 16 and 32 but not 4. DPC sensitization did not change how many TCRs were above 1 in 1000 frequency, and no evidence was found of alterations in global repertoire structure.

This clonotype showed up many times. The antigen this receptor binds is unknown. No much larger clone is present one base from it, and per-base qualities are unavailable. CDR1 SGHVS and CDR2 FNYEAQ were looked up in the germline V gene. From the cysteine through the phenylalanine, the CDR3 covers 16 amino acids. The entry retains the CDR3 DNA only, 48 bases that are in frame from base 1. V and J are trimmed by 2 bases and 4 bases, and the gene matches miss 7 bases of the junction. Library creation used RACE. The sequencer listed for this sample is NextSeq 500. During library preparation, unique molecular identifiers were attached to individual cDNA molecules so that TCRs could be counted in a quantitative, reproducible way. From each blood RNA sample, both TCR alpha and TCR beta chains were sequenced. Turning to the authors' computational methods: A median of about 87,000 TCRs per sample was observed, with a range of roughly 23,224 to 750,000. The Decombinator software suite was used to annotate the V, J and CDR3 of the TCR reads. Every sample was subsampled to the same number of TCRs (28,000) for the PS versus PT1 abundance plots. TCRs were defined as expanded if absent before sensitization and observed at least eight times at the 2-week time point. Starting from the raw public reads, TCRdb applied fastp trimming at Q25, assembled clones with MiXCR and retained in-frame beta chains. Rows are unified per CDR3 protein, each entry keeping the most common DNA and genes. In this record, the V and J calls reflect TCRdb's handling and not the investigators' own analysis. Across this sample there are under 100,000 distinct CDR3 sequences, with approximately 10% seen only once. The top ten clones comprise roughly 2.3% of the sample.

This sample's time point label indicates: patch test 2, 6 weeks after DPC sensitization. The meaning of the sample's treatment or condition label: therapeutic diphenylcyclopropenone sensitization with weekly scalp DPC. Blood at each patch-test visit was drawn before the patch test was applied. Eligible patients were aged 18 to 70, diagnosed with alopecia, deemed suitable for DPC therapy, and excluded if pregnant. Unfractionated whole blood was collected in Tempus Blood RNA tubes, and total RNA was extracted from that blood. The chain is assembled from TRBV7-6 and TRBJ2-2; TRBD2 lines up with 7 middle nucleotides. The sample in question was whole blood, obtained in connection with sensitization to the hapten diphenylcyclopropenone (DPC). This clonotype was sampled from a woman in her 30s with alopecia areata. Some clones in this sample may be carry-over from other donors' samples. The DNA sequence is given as TGTGCCAGCAGCTTAAGGCCTAGCGGAACCACCGGGGAGCTGTTTTTT. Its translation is CASSLRPSGTTGELFF. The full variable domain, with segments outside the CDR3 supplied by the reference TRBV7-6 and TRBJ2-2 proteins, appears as GAGVSQSPRYKVTKRGQDVALRCDPISGHVSLYWYRQALGQGPEFLTYFNYEAQQDKSGLPNDRFSAERPEGSISTLTIQRTEQRDSAMYRCASSLRPSGTTGELFFGEGSRLTVL.